These T cell receptor beta chains were read from a single sample in a study of blood T cell repertoires in COVID-19. Some clones are missing from TCRdb's copy, which holds only in-frame ones; the method was immunoSEQ multiplex PCR. The table has 90,000 to 150,000 clones, more than 75% seen once; the top ten hold roughly 3.9%. Sequencing was done on a sample of peripheral blood. These receptor sequences come from a man aged 60 to 69 with acute or convalescent COVID-19. CDR3s include the opening cysteine and the closing phenylalanine or tryptophan. Fields, in order: V gene, clone size, J gene, D gene, CDR3 protein, CDR3 DNA. A D gene is named only where the DNA matches it firmly. Clone size appears in some rows only: once, few, many, or a class for an expanded clone.

>TRBV28|few|TRBJ1-1|-
CASSLSGGSTEAFF
TGTGCCAGCAGTTTATCGGGGGGGAGCACTGAAGCTTTCTTT
>TRBV23-1|-|TRBJ1-6|-
CASSQSGGQCGGEALHF
TGCGCCAGCAGTCAATCGGGGGGGCAGTGCGGTGGGGAGGCCCTCCACTTT
>TRBV18|-|TRBJ2-3|TRBD1
CASSPGQGTDTQYF
TGTGCCAGCTCACCGGGACAGGGCACAGATACGCAGTATTTT
>TRBV27|-|TRBJ2-7|TRBD2
CASSHLAGRIYEQYF
TGTGCCAGCAGTCATCTAGCGGGAAGGATCTACGAGCAGTACTTC
>TRBV28|-|TRBJ1-1|TRBD1
CATGDRAGSKDTEAFF
TGTGCCACCGGAGACAGGGCAGGGAGTAAGGACACTGAAGCTTTCTTT
>TRBV5-6|once|TRBJ1-2|TRBD1
CASSSSGTGGWYGYTF
TGTGCCAGCAGCTCATCCGGGACAGGGGGATGGTATGGCTACACCTTC
>TRBV7-9|-|TRBJ2-1|TRBD2
CASSAGTSGTAEQFF
TGTGCCAGCAGCGCCGGGACTAGCGGAACGGCTGAGCAGTTCTTC
>TRBV3-1/TRBV3-2|-|TRBJ1-2|-
CASSQAGYGYTF
TGTGCCAGCAGCCAAGCAGGGTATGGCTACACCTTC
>TRBV29-1|-|TRBJ2-3|TRBD2
CSVDGRPGNTQYF
TGCAGCGTTGACGGGAGGCCCGGGAATACGCAGTATTTT
>TRBV6-7|once|TRBJ2-2|TRBD2
CARDREARYTGELFF
TGTGCCAGAGACCGGGAGGCTAGGTACACCGGGGAGCTGTTTTTT
>TRBV14|-|TRBJ2-3|-
CASSRSGPSTDTQYF
TGTGCCAGCAGCCGAAGCGGTCCTAGCACAGATACGCAGTATTTT
>TRBV6-6|-|TRBJ1-5|-
CASSYSKGRNQPQHF
TGTGCCAGCAGTTACTCCAAGGGGCGCAATCAGCCCCAGCATTTT
>TRBV7-2|once|TRBJ2-7|-
CASSLGGSGTYEQYF
TGTGCCAGCAGCTTAGGCGGATCAGGGACCTACGAGCAGTACTTC
>TRBV2|-|TRBJ2-3|-
CASSASWADTQYF
TGTGCCAGCAGCGCCTCCTGGGCCGATACGCAGTATTTT
>TRBV7-9|-|TRBJ2-1|-
CASSLVGGSTSSYNEQFF
TGTGCCAGCAGCTTAGTAGGGGGTAGCACGAGTTCCTACAATGAGCAGTTCTTC
>TRBV27|-|TRBJ1-5|TRBD1
CASRNRGPGQPQHF
TGTGCCAGCAGGAACAGGGGGCCGGGTCAGCCCCAGCATTTT
>TRBV27|-|TRBJ2-3|TRBD1
CASSLQGANTDTQYF
TGTGCCAGCAGTTTGCAGGGGGCGAACACAGATACGCAGTATTTT
>TRBV6-2/TRBV6-3|-|TRBJ1-6|TRBD1
CASSRQGEHLVSPLHF
TGTGCCAGCAGTCGACAGGGGGAGCATCTAGTATCACCCCTCCACTTT
>TRBV5-1|-|TRBJ2-7|-
CASSLQGGLSYEQYF
TGCGCCAGCAGCTTGCAGGGCGGTCTCTCCTACGAGCAGTACTTC
>TRBV9|-|TRBJ2-7|-
CASSVDGNPYEQYF
TGTGCCAGCAGCGTAGACGGGAACCCCTACGAGCAGTACTTC
>TRBV9|-|TRBJ2-1|-
CASSADWDSFGTEQFF
TGTGCCAGCAGCGCAGATTGGGACTCCTTCGGGACTGAGCAGTTCTTC
>TRBV5-4|-|TRBJ2-7|TRBD2
CASSSGGLAGGYEQYF
TGTGCCAGCAGCTCGGGGGGACTAGCGGGAGGTTACGAGCAGTACTTC
>TRBV11-2|few|TRBJ2-1|TRBD2
CASSLHLAAGEDEQFF
TGTGCCAGCAGCTTACATCTAGCGGCCGGGGAGGATGAGCAGTTCTTC
>TRBV5-1|-|TRBJ2-1|TRBD2
CASSLVLAGGPYNEQFF
TGCGCCAGCAGCTTGGTTCTAGCGGGAGGTCCCTACAATGAGCAGTTCTTC
>TRBV5-5|-|TRBJ1-4|TRBD1
CASSLQGADEKLFF
TGTGCCAGCAGCTTACAGGGGGCGGATGAAAAACTGTTTTTT
>TRBV5-1|-|TRBJ2-7|TRBD2
CASSIGLVRYEQYF
TGCGCCAGCAGCATCGGACTAGTTAGATACGAGCAGTACTTC
>TRBV7-2|-|TRBJ2-1|TRBD2
CASSLGPGTSGRGEQFF
TGTGCCAGCAGCTTAGGTCCCGGGACTAGCGGGAGAGGTGAGCAGTTCTTC
>TRBV28|-|TRBJ2-7|-
CASSLRSGTRYEQYF
TGTGCCAGCAGTTTAAGGTCCGGGACTCGCTACGAGCAGTACTTC
>TRBV2|-|TRBJ2-3|TRBD2
CASRETSGSFTDTQYF
TGTGCCAGCAGGGAGACTAGCGGGTCATTCACAGATACGCAGTATTTT
>TRBV10-3|-|TRBJ1-3|TRBD1
CAISLDRAGNTIYF
TGTGCCATCAGCTTAGACAGGGCCGGAAACACCATATATTTT
>TRBV27|-|TRBJ2-3|-
CASSLGNSGIDTQYF
TGTGCCAGCAGTTTAGGAAATAGCGGAATAGATACGCAGTATTTT
>TRBV4-3|-|TRBJ1-1|-
CASSQGTGNLNTEAFF
TGCGCCAGCAGCCAAGGGACGGGGAACTTGAACACTGAAGCTTTCTTT
>TRBV19|-|TRBJ1-4|TRBD1
CASGQGATNEKLFF
TGTGCCAGCGGACAGGGAGCAACTAATGAAAAACTGTTTTTT